This T cell receptor beta chain was captured in a study of blood T cell repertoires in COVID-19. Whole-study context: The study drew acute and convalescent COVID-19 samples from the United States, Italy and Spain. PBMCs, B-cell-depleted T cells, or T cells provided the cDNA or gDNA that made up the material.

This CDR3 spans 15 amino acids. Deletions cut 0 bases from V and 5 bases from J, with 13 bases between. Looked up from germline, CDR1 is LGHNA and CDR2 is YNFKEQ. In the authors' methods: Estimates of nucleated cell counts were drawn from the amplification of reference gene primers. Libraries were prepared by immunoSEQ multiplex PCR; TCRdb keeps only in-frame clonotypes and omits some of them. The D gene and trimming were derived from the DNA, and the V and J assignments and clone size from that table. The data hold fewer than 35,000 clones, with 90% observed a single time. The sequencing sample was made of peripheral blood. The source of this sequence is a human donor in a cohort sampled during active COVID-19. The chain joins TRBV4-2 to TRBJ1-2, with TRBD1 as a possible D gene (5 bases). The CDR3: CASSQEKGETYGYTF. The CDR3 nucleotides are TGTGCCAGCAGCCAAGAGAAAGGGGAAACTTATGGCTACACCTTC.